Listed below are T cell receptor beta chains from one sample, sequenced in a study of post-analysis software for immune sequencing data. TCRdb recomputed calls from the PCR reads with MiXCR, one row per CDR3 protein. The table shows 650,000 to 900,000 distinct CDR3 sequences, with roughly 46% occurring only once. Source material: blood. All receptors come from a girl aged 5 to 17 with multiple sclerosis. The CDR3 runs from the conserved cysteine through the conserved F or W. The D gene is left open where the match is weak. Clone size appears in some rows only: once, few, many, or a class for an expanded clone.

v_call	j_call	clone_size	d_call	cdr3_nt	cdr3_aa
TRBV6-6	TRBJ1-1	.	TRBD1	TGTGCCAGCAGTTACACCGGACAGGCCGTGAACACTGAAGCTTTCTTT	CASSYTGQAVNTEAFF
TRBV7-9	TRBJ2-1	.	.	TGTGCCAGCAGCTTATATAGTGGTGGTGAGCAGTTCTTC	CASSLYSGGEQFF
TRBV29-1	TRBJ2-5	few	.	TGCAGCGTTGAAGATCGAGCGCTCGAGGAGACCCAGTACTTC	CSVEDRALEETQYF
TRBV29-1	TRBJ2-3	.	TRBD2	TGCAGCGTTGAGGGTAGCGGGAGTCTGTATGCGCAGTATTTT	CSVEGSGSLYAQYF
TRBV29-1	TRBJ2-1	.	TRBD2	TGCAGCGTTGATCGCGGGAGAGGGCTCACCCGAGAGCAGTTCTTC	CSVDRGRGLTREQFF
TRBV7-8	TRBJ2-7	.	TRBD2	TGTGCCAGCAGCTCGGGACTAGCACACGAGCAGTACTTC	CASSSGLAHEQYF
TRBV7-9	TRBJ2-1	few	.	TGTGCCAGCAGCTTAGCCTCCGCGTATGAGCAGTTCTTC	CASSLASAYEQFF
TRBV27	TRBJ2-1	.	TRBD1	TGTGCCAGCAGTTGGACAGGGCCCAATGAGCAGTTCTTC	CASSWTGPNEQFF
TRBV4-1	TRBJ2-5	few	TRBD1	TGCGCCAGCAGCCTGGGACAGTTAGAGACCCAGTACTTC	CASSLGQLETQYF
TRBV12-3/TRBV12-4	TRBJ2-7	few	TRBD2	TGTGCCAGCAGTCCGTCCGGGACTAGCGGGAGACCTAACTCCTACGAGCAGTACTTC	CASSPSGTSGRPNSYEQYF
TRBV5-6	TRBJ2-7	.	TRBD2	TGTGCCAGCAGCTTCCGCCTGGCTAGCGGGAGTTCCTACGAGCAGTACTTC	CASSFRLASGSSYEQYF
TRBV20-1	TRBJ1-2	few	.	TGCAGTGCTAGCTTGGGGCAGGGAGGCTACACCTTC	CSASLGQGGYTF
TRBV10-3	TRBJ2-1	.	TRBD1	TGTGCCATCAGCCGGGACAGGGGGCCCTACTATACTGACTTC	CAISRDRGPYYTDF
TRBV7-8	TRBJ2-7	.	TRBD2	TGTGCCAGCAGCTTGAGCGGGAGGGTCTACGAGCAGTACTTC	CASSLSGRVYEQYF
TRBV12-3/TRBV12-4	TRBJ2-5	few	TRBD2	TGTGCCAGCAGTTTAAGACTAGCGGAGATCCAAGAGACCCAGTACTTC	CASSLRLAEIQETQYF
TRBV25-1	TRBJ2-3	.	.	TGTGCCAGCGGCTTCGGGGCGGGTGATACGCAGTATTTT	CASGFGAGDTQYF
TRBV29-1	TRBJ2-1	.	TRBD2	TGCAGCGTCGTCGGGCTAGCGGGAAGTGAGCAGTTCTTC	CSVVGLAGSEQFF
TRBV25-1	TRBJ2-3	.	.	TGTGCCAGCACTCCAATCGGCGGGAACACAGATACGCAGTATTTT	CASTPIGGNTDTQYF
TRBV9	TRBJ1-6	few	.	TGTGCCAGCAGCGCGGAGGACAGTCTGAATTCACCCCTCCACTTT	CASSAEDSLNSPLHF
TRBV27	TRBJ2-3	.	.	TGTGCCAGCAACCAACCCGGGAGTGGGGATACGCAGTATTTT	CASNQPGSGDTQYF
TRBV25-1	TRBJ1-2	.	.	TGTGCCAGCAGCCCCATAGGAGGCCCCTATGGCTACACCTTC	CASSPIGGPYGYTF
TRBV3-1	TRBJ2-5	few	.	TGTGCCAGCAGCCAAAGACGGTTGCACGGGGAGACCCAGTACTTC	CASSQRRLHGETQYF
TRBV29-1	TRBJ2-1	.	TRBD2	TGCAGCGTCAGAACCGAAGCGGGAGGGCCCGGGAATGAGCAGTTCTTC	CSVRTEAGGPGNEQFF
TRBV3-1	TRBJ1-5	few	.	TGTGCCAGCAGCCAGGGAGGCGTGAGCAATCAGCCTCAGCATTTT	CASSQGGVSNQPQHF
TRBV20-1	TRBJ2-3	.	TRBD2	TGCAGTGCTAGAGATTGGGCTAGCGGGAGGGCCGCTACGCAGTATTTT	CSARDWASGRAATQYF
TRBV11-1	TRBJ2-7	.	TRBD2	TGTGCCAGCAGCTTGGAAGGCGGACCAGGGAGGGCCTACGAGCAGTACTTC	CASSLEGGPGRAYEQYF
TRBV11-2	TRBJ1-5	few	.	TGTGCCAGCAGCTCCGGACAGTGGGACCAGCCCCAGCATTTT	CASSSGQWDQPQHF
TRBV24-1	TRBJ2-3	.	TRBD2	TGTGCCACCAGTCCGGGACTAGCGGGAGATACGCAGTATTTT	CATSPGLAGDTQYF
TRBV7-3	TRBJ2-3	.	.	TGTGCCAGCAGCTTAACTGCCTACACGGGACTTACCACAGATACGCAGTATTTT	CASSLTAYTGLTTDTQYF
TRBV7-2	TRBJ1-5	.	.	TGTGCCAGCAGCTTAGTACACACCTACAATCAGCCCCAGCATTTT	CASSLVHTYNQPQHF
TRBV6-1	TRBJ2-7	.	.	TGTGCCAGCAGTGAAGCTGCAGGGGCCTCCTACGAGCAGTACTTC	CASSEAAGASYEQYF
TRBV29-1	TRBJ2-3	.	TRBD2	TGCAGCGTTGAAGATCTCCGGGAGGGAGCAGGTACAGATACGCAGTATTTT	CSVEDLREGAGTDTQYF
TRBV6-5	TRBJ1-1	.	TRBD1	TGTGCCAGCAGGACGACAGGGATGTCCACTGAAGCTTTCTTT	CASRTTGMSTEAFF
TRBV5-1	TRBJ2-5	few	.	TGCGCCAGCAGCTTGGGAACGGGACGATCCCAAGAGACCCAGTACTTC	CASSLGTGRSQETQYF
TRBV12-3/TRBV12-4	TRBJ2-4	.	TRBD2	TGTGCCAGCAGTTCCCCTTTGACTAGCGGGAATGTAGCCAAAAACATTCAGTACTTC	CASSSPLTSGNVAKNIQYF
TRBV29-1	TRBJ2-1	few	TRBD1	TGCAGCGTTGAAAAGGGACAGGGGACCGATGAGCAGTTCTTC	CSVEKGQGTDEQFF
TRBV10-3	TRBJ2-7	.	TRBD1	TGTGCCATCAGTGAGTCGTTGCCGGGACAGGACACCTACGAGCAGTACTTC	CAISESLPGQDTYEQYF
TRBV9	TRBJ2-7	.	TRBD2	TGTGCCAGCAGCGTAGAACTAGCGGGATTTGAGCAGTACTTC	CASSVELAGFEQYF
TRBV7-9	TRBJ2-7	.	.	TGTACCAGCAGCTTATCGGGACCCCACTACGAGCAGTACTTC	CTSSLSGPHYEQYF
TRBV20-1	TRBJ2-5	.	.	TGCAGTGCTATCAGGCACACTCGGGGCCAGTACTTC	CSAIRHTRGQYF
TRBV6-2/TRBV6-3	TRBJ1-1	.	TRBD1	TGTGCCAGCAGCAGAGACAGGGTGGGGACGAACACTGAAGCTTTCTTT	CASSRDRVGTNTEAFF
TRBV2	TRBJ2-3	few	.	TGTGCCAGCACGCCCCACGGCACAGATACGCAGTATTTT	CASTPHGTDTQYF
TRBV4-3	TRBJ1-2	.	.	TGCGCCAGCAGTGCTGGACCGCCAATCCTTTCTCCTAACTATGGCTACACCTTC	CASSAGPPILSPNYGYTF
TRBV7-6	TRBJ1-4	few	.	TGTGCCAGCAGCTTACTGCGACGGGAACGGGGTGAAAAACTGTTTTTT	CASSLLRRERGEKLFF
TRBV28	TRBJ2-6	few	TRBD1	TGTGCCAGCAGTACCCTGACAGGGTGGGGCTCTGGGGCCAACGTCCTGACTTTC	CASSTLTGWGSGANVLTF
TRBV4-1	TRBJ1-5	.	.	TGCGCCAGCAGCCAAGGGGATGGAAGAGGTAATCAGCCCCAGCATTTT	CASSQGDGRGNQPQHF
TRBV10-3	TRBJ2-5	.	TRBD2	TGTGCCATCAGCACCCCCGGACTAGCGGGAGTGGGACAAGAGACCCAGTACTTC	CAISTPGLAGVGQETQYF
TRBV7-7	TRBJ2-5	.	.	TGTGCTAGCAGCTTAGGTACGAAGGCGACAGAGACCCAGTACTTC	CASSLGTKATETQYF